This TCR beta chain was captured by sequencing in a study of T-cell reconstitution after alpha-beta-depleted transplantation in children. The TCRbeta library incorporated unique molecular identifiers. TCRdb itself ran the PCR reads through MiXCR, one entry per CDR3 protein. The sample lists a few hundred thousand distinct CDR3 sequences, around 19% occurring once. Germline CDR1 MGHRA, CDR2 YSYEKL. The trim removed 7 bases at V and 9 bases at J, leaving 13 bases unmatched. This CDR3 contains 16 residues. Sequences were derived from PBMCs from the stem cell graft donor, sampled from the stem cell graft. This TCR was recovered from a human donor who donated a stem cell graft to a child with acute lymphoblastic leukemia. The chain has TRBV4-1 and TRBJ1-6, with 9 bases that match TRBD1. For the CDR3, the DNA is TGCGCCAGCAACCTCGACCTACAGGGGGCTGCTTCACCCCTCCACTTT. As protein: CASNLDLQGAASPLHF.